This T cell receptor (beta chain) is drawn from a study of control samples from healthy donors and cancer patients (dated by TCRdb to the early 2020s). As for this clone: Its antigen is currently not known. It has no much larger one-base neighbor in the sample; base qualities were not kept.

The protocol used for the library was the immunoSEQ multiplex PCR assay. TCRdb's version of the immuneACCESS table is confined to in-frame rearrangements and falls short of the full clone set. An unresolved V gene accounts for under half of the shortfall where checked; the remainder is of unknown origin. A total of 160,000 or so clones appear in this sample, about 93% of them only once. Jointly, the top ten make up 2.4% of the sample. The germline ends are 19 bases apart after V is trimmed by 0 bases and J by 1 base. The germline V gene encodes CDR1 SGDLS and CDR2 YYNGEE. The CDR3 numbers 19 residues from cysteine through phenylalanine. Here the CDR3 DNA is all that survives: 57 bases in frame from base 1.

This sequence was found in a man aged 45-60 years in good health. The chain employs TRBV9 and TRBJ2-2; the D gene is perhaps TRBD1, from 6 matching bases. Sequencing was done on a sample of blood. The DNA is TGTGCCAGCAGCGTAGGAGGGGGAAGGACAGTTCTGAACACCGGGGAGCTGTTTTTT. This encodes CASSVGGGRTVLNTGELFF.